The clone carrying this TCR beta chain has just one count. The length of the CDR3 is 16 residues. V was pared by 4 bases and J by 7 bases, with 6 bases of the junction left unmatched. CDR1 is SGHRS and CDR2 is YFSETQ in the germline V gene. This sample was taken from a study of blood T cell repertoires in COVID-19. Study-level background: Donors in the United States, Italy and Spain gave samples during acute or convalescent COVID-19.

TCRdb keeps only in-frame clones here, not all; method: immunoSEQ multiplex PCR. The repertoire holds 70,000 or so clones, with approximately 86% as singletons. What was sequenced was peripheral blood. The rearrangement joins TRBV5-1 to TRBJ2-2; 14 bases are a match to TRBD2. This sequence originates from a woman aged 55-70 years with acute or convalescent COVID-19. CDR3 sequence (DNA): TGCGCCAGCAGCCCTGGGACTAGCGGGGGAATCGGGGAGCTGTTTTTT. As protein: CASSPGTSGGIGELFF. The full variable domain, completed using reference TRBV5-1 and TRBJ2-2, is KAGVTQTPRYLIKTRGQQVTLSCSPISGHRSVSWYQQTPGQGLQFLFEYFSETQRNKGNFPGRFSGRQFSNSRSEMNVSTLELGDSALYLCASSPGTSGGIGELFFGEGSRLTVL.